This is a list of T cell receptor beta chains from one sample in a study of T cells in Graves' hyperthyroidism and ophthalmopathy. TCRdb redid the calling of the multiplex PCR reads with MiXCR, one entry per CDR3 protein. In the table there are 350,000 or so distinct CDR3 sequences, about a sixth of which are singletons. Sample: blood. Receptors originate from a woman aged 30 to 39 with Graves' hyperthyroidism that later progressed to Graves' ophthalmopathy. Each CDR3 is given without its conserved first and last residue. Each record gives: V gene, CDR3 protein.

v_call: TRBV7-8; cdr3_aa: ASCLNWGNEQF
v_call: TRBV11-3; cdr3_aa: ASSLGSTSGTDTQY
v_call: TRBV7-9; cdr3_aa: ASSPDSAGGYT
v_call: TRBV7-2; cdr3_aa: ASSLVITGELF
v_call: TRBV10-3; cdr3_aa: AISEGQGGNQPQH
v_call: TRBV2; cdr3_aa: ASSVRASIDTQY
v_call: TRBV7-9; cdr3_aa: ASSLADGYYGYT
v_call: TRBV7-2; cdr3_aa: ASSSRDIWNTGELF
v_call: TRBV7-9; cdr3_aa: ASSSDYRNEQF
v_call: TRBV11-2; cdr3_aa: ASRVDYNTEAF
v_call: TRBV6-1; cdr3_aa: ASSPLVGSNQPQH
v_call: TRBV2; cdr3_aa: ASRYRESHSYEQY
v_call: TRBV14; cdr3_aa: ASSLYVTQY
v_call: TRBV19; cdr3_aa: ASISRKAEAF
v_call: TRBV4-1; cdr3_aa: ASSLGGRNEQF
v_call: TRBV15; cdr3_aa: ATSRDKGWGDYNEQF
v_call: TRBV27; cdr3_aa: ASSLSAWRPHFYDEQF
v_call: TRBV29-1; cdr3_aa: SAGLAGLRYEQY
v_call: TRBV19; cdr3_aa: ASSPAGTNYEQY
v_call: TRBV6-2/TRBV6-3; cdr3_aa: ASSIRGTWNSPLH
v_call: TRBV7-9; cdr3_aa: ASSLVRGESTDTQY
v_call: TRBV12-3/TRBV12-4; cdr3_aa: ASSPNTNTGELF
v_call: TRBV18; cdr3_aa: ASSTTTGEQGYEQY
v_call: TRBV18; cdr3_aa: ASSPTQDGTGELF
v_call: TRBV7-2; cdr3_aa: ASSLRVAGGPDTQY
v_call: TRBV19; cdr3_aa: ASSIYGGEYTEAF
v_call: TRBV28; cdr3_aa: ASSGRDATNEKLF
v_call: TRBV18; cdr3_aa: ASSPIGPGQGSYEQY
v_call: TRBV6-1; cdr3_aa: ASKRGSGDEQF
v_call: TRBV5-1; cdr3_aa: ASSSGLDLGSSSYNEQF
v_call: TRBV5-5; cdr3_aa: ASSYRGNIPRGYGYT
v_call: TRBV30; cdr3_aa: AWSFGTTGNYGYT
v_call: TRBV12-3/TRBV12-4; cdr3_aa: ASSLAGQGEAKNIQY
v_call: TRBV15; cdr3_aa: ATSRDKEFETQY